This TCR beta chain was sequenced for a study of blood T cells in healthy people across ages. Study-wide results and limits: Getting older went along with TCR beta diversity per million T cells dropping roughly linearly. In long-lived donors, naive CD4+ cell counts and diversity exceeded those of aged donors.

The CDR3 runs to 14 residues. From germline, CDR1 is DFQATT and CDR2 SNEGSKA (reference sequence). Trimming took off 6 bases at V and 4 bases at J, with 16 bases between the two ends. PCR was performed a second time for about 6 to 12 cycles using a sample-barcoded 5' primer and a J-beta primer mix. Every cDNA molecule carried a tag from a template-switch adaptor bearing 12 random nucleotides. MiXCR was run by TCRdb on the 5' RACE reads, yielding one entry per CDR3 protein. The sample contains 1.5 million to 2 million distinct CDR3 sequences, under 30% of which appear only once. This clonotype appeared a few times. Its antigen is not known.

The source of this sequence is a woman in her twenties or thirties in good health. The rearrangement uses TRBV20-1 and TRBJ1-5; D call uncertain. Sequenced input: blood. As DNA, the CDR3 is TGCAGTGCGAAGGACTACTTGGGGAATCAGCCCCAGCATTTT. It specifies CSAKDYLGNQPQHF.